This entry lists 23 T cell receptor beta chains sequenced from one sample in a study of post-analysis software for immune sequencing data. Their antigens are not known. cDNA libraries for TCR beta contained unique molecular identifiers. TCRdb ran MiXCR on the PCR reads and lists one entry per CDR3 protein. The sample holds 380,000 or so distinct CDR3 sequences; around 37% are singletons and the top ten take around an eighth. Study results and limitations: The study found TRBV5-6, TRBV5-1 and TRBV20-1 among five or six TRBV segments more frequent in patients than controls.

Sequencing used blood. The receptors originated from a girl aged 5-17 years with multiple sclerosis.

This clonotype showed up just a few times. The genes are TRBV6-6 and TRBJ2-3; 8 nucleotides agree with TRBD2. Trimming took 4 bases from V and 3 from J; bases not matched to a gene: 12. The CDR3 has 17 amino acids. The germline V gene has CDR1 MNHNY and CDR2 SVGAGI (reference sequence). The CDR3 DNA sequence: TGTGCCAGCAGTTCCCCGGGTCAGCGGGGGACGACAGATACGCAGTATTTT. This sequence encodes CASSSPGQRGTTDTQYF.

This clonotype was seen a few times. This CDR3 reads CSARDWKLAGGPDTQYF. In DNA, the CDR3 is TGCAGTGCTAGAGACTGGAAGCTAGCGGGGGGCCCAGATACGCAGTATTTT. This chain links TRBV20-1 with TRBJ2-3, with TRBD2 identical over 11 bases. V shed 0 bases, J shed 4 bases, and the junction held 9 bases outside the gene matches. CDR3 size: 17 residues. Per the germline V gene, CDR1 is DFQATT and CDR2 is SNEGSKA (reference sequence).

CDR3 in amino acids: CSVLTVTAGTQYF. CDR3 bases: TGCAGCGTTCTTACAGTAACAGCGGGTACGCAGTATTTT. This sequence joins TRBV29-1 and TRBJ2-3, with a weak D call TRBD2 (6 bases). Germline lookup yields CDR1 SQVTM and CDR2 ANQGSEA. V was trimmed by 5 bases and J by 8 bases, leaving 17 bases between them. The CDR3 is 13 amino acids.

This clonotype was counted a few times. This chain connects TRBV12-3 or TRBV12-4 to TRBJ1-1; 7 bases align to TRBD1. The CDR3 is made up of 14 amino acids. J was trimmed by 0 bases and V by 7 bases; bases with no gene match: 5. Here the CDR3 reads CASNRQGMNTEAFF. The CDR3 bases are TGTGCCAGCAATAGACAGGGCATGAACACTGAAGCTTTCTTT.

V and J are TRBV28 and TRBJ2-7, with D possibly TRBD1 on 6 matching bases. Trimming took off 5 bases at V and 4 bases at J, with 15 bases between the two ends. This CDR3 comprises 14 residues. In germline, CDR1 is MDHEN, CDR2 SYDVKM. CDR3 loop: CASSPRTVLYEQYF. CDR3 DNA sequence: TGTGCCAGCAGTCCTAGGACAGTCTTATACGAGCAGTACTTC.

The genes are TRBV27 and TRBJ1-2; the D gene is possibly TRBD1 (6 bases). The length of the CDR3 is 15 residues. Per germline, CDR1 MNHEY and CDR2 SMNVEV (reference sequence). The V end was cut by 1 base, the J end by 4 bases, with 13 bases between. The CDR3 sequence is CASSLYGTTFYGYTF. The CDR3 DNA sequence: TGTGCCAGCAGTTTATATGGGACAACCTTCTATGGCTACACCTTC.

Points on this clonotype: One junction end disagrees with the germline gene, perhaps due to a read error. The CDR3 is CTSKANPADNEQFF. As DNA, the CDR3 is TGTACCAGCAAGGCGAACCCAGCCGACAATGAGCAGTTCTTC. The chain carries TRBV2 and TRBJ2-1; D unresolved. Germline V gives CDR1 SNHLY, CDR2 FYNNEI. The CDR3 is made up of 14 amino acids.

This clonotype was counted a few times. The chain uses TRBV6-2 or TRBV6-3 and TRBJ2-4; the D gene is possibly TRBD2 (5 bases). The CDR3 runs to 16 residues. Germline V lookup: CDR1 MNHEY, CDR2 SVGEGT. Trimming removed 4 bases from V and 0 bases from J, with 13 bases in between. The CDR3 region is CASSSIAGVAKNIQYF. The CDR3 DNA follows: TGTGCCAGCAGTTCAATTGCCGGGGTAGCCAAAAACATTCAGTACTTC.

The V and J genes are TRBV30 and TRBJ2-2, with 9 nucleotides matching TRBD1. Germline V CDR1 and CDR2: GTSNPN, SVGIG (reference sequence). V lost 8 bases and J lost 6; bases outside the gene matches: 7. The CDR3 loop spans 13 amino acids. As DNA, the CDR3 is TGTGCCGGGGACAGGGAATATTCCGGGGAGCTGTTTTTT. This gives the protein CAGDREYSGELFF.

The chain links TRBV5-8 to TRBJ2-7, with D perhaps TRBD1 (5 bases). Trimming left V 3 bases short and J 3 bases short, with 13 bases between. Germline assignment: CDR1 SGHTS and CDR2 YDEGEE. The CDR3 extends over 14 amino acids. This CDR3 is CASSSWTKRYEQYF. The CDR3 DNA is TGTGCCAGCAGCTCTTGGACAAAGCGCTACGAGCAGTACTTC.

This clonotype has more than one count but fewer than ten. V usage is TRBV2 and J usage is TRBJ2-7; TRBD1 might be the D (6 bases). V gave up 7 bases and J gave up 7 bases, with 23 bases separating them. Germline-derived CDR1 and CDR2 are SNHLY and FYNNEI. The CDR3 is made up of 15 amino acids. CDR3 amino acids: CASTTLRQVTQEQYF. CDR3 nucleotides: TGTGCCAGCACCACCCTTAGACAGGTAACTCAGGAGCAGTACTTC.

V is TRBV5-4 and J is TRBJ1-2, with a weak D call TRBD1 (6 bases). CDR1 is SGHNT and CDR2 is YYREEE in the germline V gene (reference sequence). Trimming cost V 2 bases and J 2 bases, with 13 bases left between them. The CDR3 loop spans 15 amino acids. The CDR3, as DNA: TGTGCCAGCAGCTTATACAGGGTTATAAACTATGGCTACACCTTC. It yields the protein CASSLYRVINYGYTF.

J is TRBJ2-1 and V is TRBV5-1; perhaps D is TRBD1 or TRBD2 (5 bases each). CDR3 size: 15 residues. The V end was cut by 4 bases, the J end by 3 bases, with 14 bases between. CDR1 SGHRS and CDR2 YFSETQ come from the germline V gene. In DNA, the CDR3 is TGCGCCAGCAGCACCAGGGACCACATCTACAATGAGCAGTTCTTC. It codes for CASSTRDHIYNEQFF.

This clonotype was recorded a few times. The V and J genes are TRBV10-1 and TRBJ2-7; possibly TRBD2 for D (6 bases). V lost 6 bases and J 1 base, leaving 22 bases between the germline ends. The CDR3 length is 17 residues. Per the germline V gene, CDR1 is WNHNN and CDR2 is SYGVQD (reference sequence). The CDR3 DNA reads as TGCGCCAGCAGCAATGGTTTCGATGGAGGGAATTCCTACGAGCAGTACTTC. This encodes CASSNGFDGGNSYEQYF.

This clonotype was detected a few times. The chain employs TRBV5-5 and TRBJ1-6, with D hard to call. Germline V gene lookup returns CDR1 SGHKS and CDR2 YYEKEE (reference sequence). CDR3 length: 15 amino acids. The ends were cut back, 0 bases at V and 7 bases at J, with 11 bases in the middle. The CDR3 loop reads CASSLEGLGNSPLHF. The CDR3 bases are TGTGCCAGCAGCTTGGAAGGGCTCGGAAATTCACCCCTCCACTTT. The whole variable domain, filled in from reference TRBV5-5 and TRBJ1-6, reads DAGVTQSPTHLIKTRGQQVTLRCSPISGHKSVSWYQQVLGQGPQFIFQYYEKEERGRGNFPDRFSARQFPNYSSELNVNALLLGDSALYLCASSLEGLGNSPLHFGNGTRLTVT.

V usage is TRBV20-1 and J usage is TRBJ1-5; possibly TRBD1 for D (5 bases). The CDR3 spans 17 residues. The germline V and J ends were trimmed by 1 base and 2 bases, with 18 bases remaining between them. Germline V gene sequence: CDR1 DFQATT, CDR2 SNEGSKA (reference sequence). CDR3 nucleotides: TGCAGTGCTAGAGTGGGAGCCAGGGCGGTTGGCAATCAGCCCCAGCATTTT. It encodes CSARVGARAVGNQPQHF.

The V and J genes are TRBV5-1 and TRBJ1-5, with 7 bases that match TRBD1. Unmatched junction bases numbered 22, after V lost 5 bases and J lost 2 bases. CDR3 length equals 20 residues. Germline V CDR1 and CDR2: SGHRS, YFSETQ. Written as DNA, the CDR3 is TGCGCCAGCAGTCGTCTGAGGGACAGAGGACCAGGTCATGGCAATCAGCCCCAGCATTTT. This sequence encodes CASSRLRDRGPGHGNQPQHF.

The table lists this clonotype with a few counts. The chain links TRBV4-2 to TRBJ2-7; 14 bases map to TRBD2. In germline, CDR1 is LGHNA, CDR2 YNFKEQ. J gave up 5 bases and V 0 bases, and 12 bases lay outside the gene matches. The CDR3 is 19 amino acids. CDR3 residues: CASSQDPGTSGGVRNEQYF. The CDR3 bases are TGTGCCAGCAGCCAAGACCCCGGGACTAGCGGGGGCGTAAGGAACGAGCAGTACTTC.

The chain couples TRBV12-3 or TRBV12-4 to TRBJ2-5; D remains unclear. Trimming removed 2 bases at V and 2 bases at J, with 9 bases between. The CDR3 runs 14 residues. The CDR3 DNA sequence: TGTGCCAGCAGTTTAATGGCTGGACAAGAGACCCAGTACTTC. Amino acids: CASSLMAGQETQYF.

In its sample, this clonotype was seen once. The chain joins TRBV29-1 to TRBJ1-4; D remains unclear. CDR1 and CDR2 from the germline V gene are SQVTM and ANQGSEA. The CDR3 length is 13 residues. Trimming removed 4 bases at V and 4 bases at J, with 10 bases between. The chain's CDR3 is CSVGDRGNEKLFF. The CDR3 coding sequence is TGCAGCGTTGGGGATCGGGGTAATGAAAAACTGTTTTTT. The full variable domain, completed using reference TRBV29-1 and TRBJ1-4, is SAVISQKPSRDICQRGTSLTIQCQVDSQVTMMFWYRQQPGQSLTLIATANQGSEATYESGFVIDKFPISRPNLTFSTLTVSNMSPEDSSIYLCSVGDRGNEKLFFGSGTQLSVL.

CDR3 region: CSLKDQTNLNEQFF. In DNA, the CDR3 is TGCAGCCTTAAGGATCAGACTAATCTAAATGAGCAGTTCTTC. The V and J genes are TRBV20-1 and TRBJ2-1, with a possible D match to TRBD2 (5 bases). CDR1 is DFQATT, CDR2 SNEGSKA, per germline (reference sequence). This CDR3 region has 14 residues.

Only a few counts were recorded for this clonotype. This sequence joins TRBV5-1 and TRBJ2-5; D is tentatively TRBD1 or TRBD2 (6 bases each). CDR1 SGHRS and CDR2 YFSETQ come from the germline V gene. V lost 3 bases, J lost 1 base, and 10 bases lay in between. This CDR3 comprises 14 residues. CDR3 sequence: CASSWRDTQETQYF. The DNA of the CDR3 is TGCGCCAGCAGCTGGAGGGACACCCAAGAGACCCAGTACTTC.

This clonotype was counted only a few times. The J gene is TRBJ2-7, the V gene TRBV20-1; the D gene is possibly TRBD1 (5 bases). With 6 bases removed from V and 6 bases from J, the gap between germline ends came to 12 bases. This CDR3 spans 11 amino acids. Germline CDR1 reads DFQATT; CDR2 reads SNEGSKA (reference sequence). CDR3 coding DNA: TGCAGTGCCCAGGGTCCGGCCGAGCAGTACTTC. Translated, it gives CSAQGPAEQYF.